A selection of T cell receptor beta chains follows, all from one sample in a study of graft-versus-host responses after intestinal transplantation. No cognate antigen is known for these TCRs. Sequencing used immunoSEQ multiplex PCR; TCRdb keeps in-frame clones, though not all of them. There are roughly 99,000 clones in the sample; about 91% occur only once, and 0.6% to 0.8% lies in the top ten. This specimen consisted of unstimulated CD4+ T cells sorted from spleen or lymph node cells, obtained before transplant. The source is a human donor who was the organ donor for an intestinal transplant. CDR3s include the opening cysteine and the closing phenylalanine or tryptophan. The order of the fields is V gene, J gene, D gene, clone size, CDR3 DNA, CDR3 protein. The D gene is left open where the match is weak. Part of the rows lack a size; the others show once, few, many or a class for expanded clones.

v_gene: TRBV21-1; j_gene: TRBJ2-3; d_gene: .; abundance: .; CDR3nt: TGTGCCAGCAGCAAAGTTTGTCCCCTGAGGGGTAGCGGGAGGGTAAGCACAGATACGCAGTATTTT; CDR3aa: CASSKVCPLRGSGRVSTDTQYF
v_gene: TRBV19; j_gene: TRBJ1-1; d_gene: .; abundance: .; CDR3nt: TGTGCCAGTACTCGGGGGGTAGGCACTGAAGCTTTCTTT; CDR3aa: CASTRGVGTEAFF
v_gene: TRBV10-3; j_gene: TRBJ2-3; d_gene: TRBD2; abundance: .; CDR3nt: TGTGCCACCCATAGCGGGGCAGACTACACAGATACGCAGTATTTT; CDR3aa: CATHSGADYTDTQYF
v_gene: TRBV6-5; j_gene: TRBJ1-4; d_gene: .; abundance: few; CDR3nt: TGTGCCAGCAGTTACTTCCGCCCAAGTAATGAAAAACTGTTTTTT; CDR3aa: CASSYFRPSNEKLFF
v_gene: TRBV13; j_gene: TRBJ2-1; d_gene: .; abundance: .; CDR3nt: TGTGCCAGCAGCTTAAAGACTTCTTACAATGAGCAGTTCTTC; CDR3aa: CASSLKTSYNEQFF
v_gene: TRBV5-1; j_gene: TRBJ1-3; d_gene: TRBD1; abundance: .; CDR3nt: TGCGCCAGCAGCCCCAGACAGGGAAGCTCTGGAAACACCATATATTTT; CDR3aa: CASSPRQGSSGNTIYF
v_gene: TRBV30; j_gene: TRBJ1-2; d_gene: TRBD1; abundance: .; CDR3nt: TGTGCCCGTGAGGGGACAGGGGGTAGTAGGAACTATGGCTACACCTTC; CDR3aa: CAREGTGGSRNYGYTF
v_gene: TRBV6-5; j_gene: TRBJ1-2; d_gene: .; abundance: .; CDR3nt: TGTGCCAGCAGTGAGTCCGTCGGGTATGGCTACACCTTC; CDR3aa: CASSESVGYGYTF
v_gene: TRBV5-4; j_gene: TRBJ2-6; d_gene: .; abundance: few; CDR3nt: TGTGCCAGCAGCCGGGCCCAGCCCTCTGGGGCCAACGTCCTGACTTTC; CDR3aa: CASSRAQPSGANVLTF
v_gene: TRBV6-5; j_gene: TRBJ2-2; d_gene: TRBD1; abundance: .; CDR3nt: TGTGCCAGCGAGGACAGGCAGATCGGGGAGCTGTTTTTT; CDR3aa: CASEDRQIGELFF
v_gene: TRBV7-2; j_gene: TRBJ2-1; d_gene: TRBD2; abundance: .; CDR3nt: TGTGCCAGCAGCGGATCCGGGACTAGCGGGGTGCGGGGTTGGTATGAGCAGTTCTTC; CDR3aa: CASSGSGTSGVRGWYEQFF
v_gene: TRBV11-3; j_gene: TRBJ2-7; d_gene: .; abundance: .; CDR3nt: TGTGCCAGCAGCTTTGCCGGGAGAGATGCCTCCGAGCAGTACTTC; CDR3aa: CASSFAGRDASEQYF
v_gene: TRBV11-2; j_gene: TRBJ1-1; d_gene: .; abundance: .; CDR3nt: TGTGCCAGCAGCCCCGGCTGGAGGGACACTGAAGCTTTCTTT; CDR3aa: CASSPGWRDTEAFF
v_gene: TRBV9; j_gene: TRBJ2-1; d_gene: .; abundance: .; CDR3nt: TGTGCCAGCAGCGACAACCGAAATACGAGCTCCTACAATGAGCAGTTCTTC; CDR3aa: CASSDNRNTSSYNEQFF
v_gene: TRBV6-1; j_gene: TRBJ2-1; d_gene: .; abundance: .; CDR3nt: TGTGCCAGCAGTGTGAGTAGGGGAAATAACAATGAGCAGTTCTTC; CDR3aa: CASSVSRGNNNEQFF
v_gene: TRBV4-1; j_gene: TRBJ1-2; d_gene: .; abundance: .; CDR3nt: TGCGCCAGCAGCCAAATGTACAGGACGAGTAGTAGACAGCGCTATGGCTACACCTTC; CDR3aa: CASSQMYRTSSRQRYGYTF
v_gene: TRBV5-5; j_gene: TRBJ2-1; d_gene: .; abundance: .; CDR3nt: TGTGCCAGCAGCTGGACCAGGGGATCCTACAATGAGCAGTTCTTC; CDR3aa: CASSWTRGSYNEQFF
v_gene: TRBV10-3; j_gene: TRBJ2-7; d_gene: TRBD2; abundance: .; CDR3nt: TGTGCCATCATGACGGGACTAGCGGGAGAGCAGTACTTC; CDR3aa: CAIMTGLAGEQYF
v_gene: TRBV11-3; j_gene: TRBJ1-1; d_gene: TRBD1; abundance: .; CDR3nt: TGTGCCAGCAGCTTTAGACAGGGCCAAGGTGAAGCTTTCTTT; CDR3aa: CASSFRQGQGEAFF
v_gene: TRBV2; j_gene: TRBJ2-1; d_gene: .; abundance: .; CDR3nt: TGTGCCAGCAGCTTTGTGAATGAGCAGTTCTTC; CDR3aa: CASSFVNEQFF
v_gene: TRBV30; j_gene: TRBJ1-2; d_gene: .; abundance: .; CDR3nt: TGTGCCTGGACCCGCGACAGGTTGAGTGGCTACACCTTC; CDR3aa: CAWTRDRLSGYTF
v_gene: TRBV14; j_gene: TRBJ2-3; d_gene: .; abundance: .; CDR3nt: TGTGCCAGCAGCGGATGGGCGCGGGCCCGCACAGATACGCAGTATTTT; CDR3aa: CASSGWARARTDTQYF
v_gene: TRBV7-2; j_gene: TRBJ2-3; d_gene: .; abundance: few; CDR3nt: TGTGCCAGCAGCTTAGTTCCTAGGGGGGGTACAGATACGCAGTATTTT; CDR3aa: CASSLVPRGGTDTQYF
v_gene: TRBV7-2; j_gene: TRBJ2-1; d_gene: .; abundance: .; CDR3nt: TGTGCCAGCAGCTTCCAACAGGGCAATGAGCAGTTCTTC; CDR3aa: CASSFQQGNEQFF
v_gene: TRBV18; j_gene: TRBJ1-2; d_gene: .; abundance: .; CDR3nt: TGTGCCAGCTCACCACCGGGCTTCTATGGCTACACCTTC; CDR3aa: CASSPPGFYGYTF
v_gene: TRBV29-1; j_gene: TRBJ1-2; d_gene: .; abundance: .; CDR3nt: TGCAGCGTTGAAAGGACAGCCTATGGCTACACCTTC; CDR3aa: CSVERTAYGYTF
v_gene: TRBV2; j_gene: TRBJ2-2; d_gene: .; abundance: .; CDR3nt: TGTGCCAGCAGTGATGGCGCCCGCCGCACCGGGGAGCTGTTTTTT; CDR3aa: CASSDGARRTGELFF
v_gene: TRBV2; j_gene: TRBJ1-1; d_gene: .; abundance: .; CDR3nt: TGTGCCAGCAGAGATGGGACGGGAGGGACAGCTTTCTTT; CDR3aa: CASRDGTGGTAFF
v_gene: TRBV5-5; j_gene: TRBJ1-2; d_gene: TRBD1; abundance: .; CDR3nt: TGTGCCAGCAGCAATACAGGGTCAGGGGGTGATGGCTACACCTTC; CDR3aa: CASSNTGSGGDGYTF
v_gene: TRBV19; j_gene: TRBJ2-7; d_gene: .; abundance: .; CDR3nt: TGTGCCAGTAGTATAAGGACTGCACCCTACGAGCAGTACTTC; CDR3aa: CASSIRTAPYEQYF
v_gene: TRBV10-1; j_gene: TRBJ2-2; d_gene: TRBD1; abundance: few; CDR3nt: TGCGCCAGCTCCGGGACAGGGTCCGGGGAGCTGTTTTTT; CDR3aa: CASSGTGSGELFF
v_gene: TRBV29-1; j_gene: TRBJ2-2; d_gene: .; abundance: .; CDR3nt: TGCAGCGTTGAGGGAAGGGAGAACACCGGGGAGCTGTTTTTT; CDR3aa: CSVEGRENTGELFF
v_gene: TRBV30; j_gene: TRBJ1-1; d_gene: TRBD1; abundance: few; CDR3nt: TGTGCCTGGAGGACAGGGCCGAACACTGAAGCTTTCTTT; CDR3aa: CAWRTGPNTEAFF
v_gene: TRBV6-1; j_gene: TRBJ2-7; d_gene: .; abundance: .; CDR3nt: TGTGCCAGCAGTTCCCGGGTGAGGGGTTCCTACGAGCAGTACTTC; CDR3aa: CASSSRVRGSYEQYF
v_gene: TRBV19; j_gene: TRBJ2-5; d_gene: TRBD2; abundance: .; CDR3nt: TGTGCCAGTAGTAGGGGACTAGAAGAGACCCAGTACTTC; CDR3aa: CASSRGLEETQYF
v_gene: TRBV6-5; j_gene: TRBJ2-6; d_gene: TRBD1; abundance: .; CDR3nt: TGTGCCAGCAGGAGACAGGGGTCTGGGGCCAACGTCCTGACTTTC; CDR3aa: CASRRQGSGANVLTF
v_gene: TRBV2; j_gene: TRBJ2-3; d_gene: .; abundance: .; CDR3nt: TGTGCCAGCAGTCCTGACACAGGGTCCGATACGCAGTATTTT; CDR3aa: CASSPDTGSDTQYF
v_gene: TRBV6-1; j_gene: TRBJ2-5; d_gene: .; abundance: .; CDR3nt: TGTGCCAGCAGTGAGAACAGGGCCGCGGGGGAGACCCAGTACTTC; CDR3aa: CASSENRAAGETQYF
v_gene: TRBV15; j_gene: TRBJ1-5; d_gene: .; abundance: .; CDR3nt: TGTGCCACCAGCAGAGATATGGGGGTTCGACAGCCCCAGCATTTT; CDR3aa: CATSRDMGVRQPQHF
v_gene: TRBV5-1; j_gene: TRBJ1-6; d_gene: .; abundance: few; CDR3nt: TGCGCCAGCAGCGGCGACTTGAATTCACCCCTCCACTTT; CDR3aa: CASSGDLNSPLHF
v_gene: TRBV20-1; j_gene: TRBJ1-2; d_gene: .; abundance: .; CDR3nt: TGCAGTGCCGCCAGGTCGGCCGGCTACACCTTC; CDR3aa: CSAARSAGYTF
v_gene: TRBV19; j_gene: TRBJ2-7; d_gene: TRBD2; abundance: .; CDR3nt: TGTGCCAGTAGTATAGAGGGACTAGCCCCCTACGAGCAGTACTTC; CDR3aa: CASSIEGLAPYEQYF
v_gene: TRBV11-2; j_gene: TRBJ2-5; d_gene: .; abundance: .; CDR3nt: TGTGCCAGCAGCTCTCCCCCGGCTCAAGAGACCCAGTACTTC; CDR3aa: CASSSPPAQETQYF
v_gene: TRBV5-1; j_gene: TRBJ2-7; d_gene: .; abundance: .; CDR3nt: TGCGCCAGCGCGACTGACGGCCAAGTTTCCTACGAGCAGTACTTC; CDR3aa: CASATDGQVSYEQYF
v_gene: TRBV5-1; j_gene: TRBJ2-1; d_gene: .; abundance: .; CDR3nt: TGCGCCAGCAGCTCCCAAGGCAATGAGCAGTTCTTC; CDR3aa: CASSSQGNEQFF
v_gene: TRBV2; j_gene: TRBJ2-1; d_gene: .; abundance: .; CDR3nt: TGTGCCAGCAGTGAACAGTCCGAATACAATGAGCAGTTCTTC; CDR3aa: CASSEQSEYNEQFF